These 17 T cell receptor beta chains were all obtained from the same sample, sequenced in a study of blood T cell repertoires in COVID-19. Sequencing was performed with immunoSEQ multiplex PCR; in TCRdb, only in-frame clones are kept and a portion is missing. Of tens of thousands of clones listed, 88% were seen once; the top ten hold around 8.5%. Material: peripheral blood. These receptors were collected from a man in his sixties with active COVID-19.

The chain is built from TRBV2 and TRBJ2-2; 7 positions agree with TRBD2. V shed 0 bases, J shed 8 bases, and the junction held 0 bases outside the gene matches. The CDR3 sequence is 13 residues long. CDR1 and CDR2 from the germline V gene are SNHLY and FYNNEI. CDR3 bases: TGTGCCAGCAGTGAAGCGCGGGGGGGGGAGCTGTTTTTT. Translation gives CASSEARGGELFF.

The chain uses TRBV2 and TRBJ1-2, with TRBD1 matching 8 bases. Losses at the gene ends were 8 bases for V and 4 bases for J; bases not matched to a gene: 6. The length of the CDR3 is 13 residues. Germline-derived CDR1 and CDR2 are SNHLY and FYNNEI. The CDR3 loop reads CASFTGGSYGYTF. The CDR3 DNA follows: TGTGCCAGCTTCACAGGGGGGAGCTATGGCTACACCTTC.

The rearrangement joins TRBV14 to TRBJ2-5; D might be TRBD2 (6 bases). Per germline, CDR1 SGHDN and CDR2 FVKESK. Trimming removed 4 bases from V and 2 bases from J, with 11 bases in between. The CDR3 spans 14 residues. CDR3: CASSLGGWQETQYF. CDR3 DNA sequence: TGTGCCAGCAGCCTTGGGGGGTGGCAAGAGACCCAGTACTTC.

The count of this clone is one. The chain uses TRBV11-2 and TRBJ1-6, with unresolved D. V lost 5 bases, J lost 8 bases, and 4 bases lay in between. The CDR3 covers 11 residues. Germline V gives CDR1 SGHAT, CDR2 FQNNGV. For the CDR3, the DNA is TGTGCCAGCAGCACTGATTCACCCCTCCACTTT. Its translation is CASSTDSPLHF.

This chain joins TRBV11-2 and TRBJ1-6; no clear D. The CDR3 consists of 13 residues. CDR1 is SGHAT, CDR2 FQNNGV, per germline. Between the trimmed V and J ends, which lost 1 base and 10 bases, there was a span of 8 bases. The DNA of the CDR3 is TGTGCCAGCAGCTTAGCCCATGGCTCACCCCTCCACTTT. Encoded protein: CASSLAHGSPLHF.

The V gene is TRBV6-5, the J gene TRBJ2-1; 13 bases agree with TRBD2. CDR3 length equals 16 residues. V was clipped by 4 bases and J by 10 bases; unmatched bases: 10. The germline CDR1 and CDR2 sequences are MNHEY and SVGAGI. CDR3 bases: TGTGCCAGCAGTTCCCAAACTAGCGGGAGGGCCATGGAGCAGTTCTTC. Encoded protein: CASSSQTSGRAMEQFF.

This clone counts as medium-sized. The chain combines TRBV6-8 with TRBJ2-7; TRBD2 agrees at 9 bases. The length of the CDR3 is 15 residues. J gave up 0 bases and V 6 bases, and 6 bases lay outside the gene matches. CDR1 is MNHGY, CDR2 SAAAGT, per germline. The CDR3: CASRASGMGSYEQYF. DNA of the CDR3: TGTGCCAGCAGGGCTAGCGGGATGGGCTCCTACGAGCAGTACTTC.

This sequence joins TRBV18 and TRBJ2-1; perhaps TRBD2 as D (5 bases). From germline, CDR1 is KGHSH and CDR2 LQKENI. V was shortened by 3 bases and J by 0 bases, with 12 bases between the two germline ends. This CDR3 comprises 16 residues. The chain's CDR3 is CASSPLIGSSYNEQFF. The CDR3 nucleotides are TGTGCCAGCTCACCCCTAATTGGGAGCTCCTACAATGAGCAGTTCTTC.

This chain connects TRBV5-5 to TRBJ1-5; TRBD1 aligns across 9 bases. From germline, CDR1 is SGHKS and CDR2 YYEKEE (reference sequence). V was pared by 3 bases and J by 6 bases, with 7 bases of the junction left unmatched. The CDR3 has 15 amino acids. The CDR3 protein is CASSSGTGKAQPQHF. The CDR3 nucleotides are TGTGCCAGCAGCTCCGGGACAGGGAAGGCTCAGCCCCAGCATTTT.

The CDR3 DNA reads TGTGCCAGCAGCCGCAGGCTAAATAATGAAAAACTGTTTTTT. Translating gives CASSRRLNNEKLFF. The chain recombines TRBV7-9 with TRBJ1-4; D uncertain. This CDR3 spans 14 amino acids. Germline loops: CDR1 SEHNR, CDR2 FQNEAQ (reference sequence). The V end was cut by 5 bases, the J end by 4 bases, with 11 bases between.

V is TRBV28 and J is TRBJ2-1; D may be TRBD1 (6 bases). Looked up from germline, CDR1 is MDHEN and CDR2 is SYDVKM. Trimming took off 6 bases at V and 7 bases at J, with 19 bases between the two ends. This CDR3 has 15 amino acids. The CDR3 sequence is CASSPRQALGNEQFF. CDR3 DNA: TGTGCCAGCAGCCCCCGACAGGCCCTCGGGAATGAGCAGTTCTTC. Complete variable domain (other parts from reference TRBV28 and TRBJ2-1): DVKVTQSSRYLVKRTGEKVFLECVQDMDHENMFWYRQDPGLGLRLIYFSYDVKMKEKGDIPEGYSVSREKKERFSLILESASTNQTSMYLCASSPRQALGNEQFFGPGTRLTVL.

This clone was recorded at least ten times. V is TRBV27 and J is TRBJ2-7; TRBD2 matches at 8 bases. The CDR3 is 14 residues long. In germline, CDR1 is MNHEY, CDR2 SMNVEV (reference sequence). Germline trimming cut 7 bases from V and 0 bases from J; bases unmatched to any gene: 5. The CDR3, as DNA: TGTGCCAGCAAGGAACGGGAGGGCTCCTACGAGCAGTACTTC. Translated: CASKEREGSYEQYF.

CDR3 amino acids: CASSPPGGHPTYEQYF. CDR3 DNA: TGTGCCAGCTCACCACCCGGCGGACACCCAACCTACGAGCAGTACTTC. The chain combines TRBV18 with TRBJ2-7; possibly TRBD1 for D (5 bases). From germline, CDR1 is KGHSH and CDR2 LQKENI. Deletions cut 0 bases from V and 2 bases from J, with 14 bases between. The CDR3 runs 16 residues.

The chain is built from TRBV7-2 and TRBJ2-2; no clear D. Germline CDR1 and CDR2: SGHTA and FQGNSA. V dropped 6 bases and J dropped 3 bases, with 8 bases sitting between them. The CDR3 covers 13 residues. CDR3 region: CASSSTDTGELFF. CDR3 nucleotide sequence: TGTGCCAGCAGTTCTACGGACACCGGGGAGCTGTTTTTT.

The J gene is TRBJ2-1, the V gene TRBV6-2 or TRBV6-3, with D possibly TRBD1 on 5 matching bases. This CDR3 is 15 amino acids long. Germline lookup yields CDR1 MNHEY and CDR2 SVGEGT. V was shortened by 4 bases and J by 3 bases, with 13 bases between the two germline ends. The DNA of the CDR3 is TGTGCCAGCAGTTCAGACAGAAGATTCTACAATGAGCAGTTCTTC. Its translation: CASSSDRRFYNEQFF.

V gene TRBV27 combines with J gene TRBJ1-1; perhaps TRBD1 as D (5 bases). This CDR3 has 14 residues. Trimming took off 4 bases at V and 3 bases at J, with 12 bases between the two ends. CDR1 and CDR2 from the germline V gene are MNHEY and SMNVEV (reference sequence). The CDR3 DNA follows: TGTGCCAGCAGTTCCCAGGGCTTATACACTGAAGCTTTCTTT. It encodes CASSSQGLYTEAFF.

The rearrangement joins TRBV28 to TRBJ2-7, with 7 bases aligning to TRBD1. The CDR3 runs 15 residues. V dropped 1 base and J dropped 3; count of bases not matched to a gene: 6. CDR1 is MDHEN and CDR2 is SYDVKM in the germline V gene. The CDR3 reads CASSLYRGVNYEQYF. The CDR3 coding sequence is TGTGCCAGCAGTTTATACAGGGGTGTTAACTACGAGCAGTACTTC.